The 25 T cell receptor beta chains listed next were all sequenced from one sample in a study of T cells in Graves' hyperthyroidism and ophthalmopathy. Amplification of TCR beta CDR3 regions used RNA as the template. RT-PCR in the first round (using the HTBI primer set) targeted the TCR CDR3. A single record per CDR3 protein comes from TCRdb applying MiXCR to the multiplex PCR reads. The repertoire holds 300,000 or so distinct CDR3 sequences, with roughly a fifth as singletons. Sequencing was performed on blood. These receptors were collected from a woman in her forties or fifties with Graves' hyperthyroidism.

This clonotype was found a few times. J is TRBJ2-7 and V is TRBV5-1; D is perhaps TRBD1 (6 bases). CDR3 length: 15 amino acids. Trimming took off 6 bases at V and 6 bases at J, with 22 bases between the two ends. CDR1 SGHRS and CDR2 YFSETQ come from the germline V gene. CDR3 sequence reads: CASKLGDTLGTEQYF. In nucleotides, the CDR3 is TGCGCCAGCAAGCTTGGGGACACCCTTGGGACCGAGCAGTACTTC.

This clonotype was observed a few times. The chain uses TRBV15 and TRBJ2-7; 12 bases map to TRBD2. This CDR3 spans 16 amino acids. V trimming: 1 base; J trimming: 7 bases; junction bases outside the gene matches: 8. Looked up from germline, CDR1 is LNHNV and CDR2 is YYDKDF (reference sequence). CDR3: CATSRAASGRAVEQYF. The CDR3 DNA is TGTGCCACCAGCAGAGCGGCTAGCGGGAGGGCCGTAGAGCAGTACTTC.

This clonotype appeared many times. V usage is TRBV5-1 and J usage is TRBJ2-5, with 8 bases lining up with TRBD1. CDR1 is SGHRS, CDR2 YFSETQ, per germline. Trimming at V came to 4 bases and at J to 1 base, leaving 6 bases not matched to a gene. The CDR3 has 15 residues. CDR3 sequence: CASSPDRGPQETQYF. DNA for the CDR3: TGCGCCAGCAGCCCAGACAGGGGACCCCAAGAGACCCAGTACTTC.

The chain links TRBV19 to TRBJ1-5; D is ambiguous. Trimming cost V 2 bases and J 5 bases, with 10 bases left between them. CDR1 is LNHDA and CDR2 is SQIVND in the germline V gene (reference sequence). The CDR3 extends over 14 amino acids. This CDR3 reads CASSIKVSHQPQHF. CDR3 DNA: TGTGCCAGTAGTATAAAGGTCAGCCATCAGCCCCAGCATTTT.

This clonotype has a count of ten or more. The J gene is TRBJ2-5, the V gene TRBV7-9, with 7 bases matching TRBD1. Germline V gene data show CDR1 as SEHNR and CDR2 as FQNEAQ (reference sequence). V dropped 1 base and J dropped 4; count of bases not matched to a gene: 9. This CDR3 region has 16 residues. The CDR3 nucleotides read TGTGCCAGCAGCTTAGGAACTGACAGGGATAGAGAGACCCAGTACTTC. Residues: CASSLGTDRDRETQYF.

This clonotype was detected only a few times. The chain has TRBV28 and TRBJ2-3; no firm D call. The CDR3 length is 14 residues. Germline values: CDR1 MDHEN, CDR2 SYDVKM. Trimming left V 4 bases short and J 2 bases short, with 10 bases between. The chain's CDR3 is CASSSSGHTDTQYF. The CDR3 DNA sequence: TGTGCCAGCAGTTCCTCCGGGCACACAGATACGCAGTATTTT.

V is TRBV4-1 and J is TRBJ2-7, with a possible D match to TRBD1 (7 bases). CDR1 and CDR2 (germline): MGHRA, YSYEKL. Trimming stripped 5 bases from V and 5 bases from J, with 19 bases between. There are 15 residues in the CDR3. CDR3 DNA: TGCGCCAGCAGCGCCCCGCCAGGGGGGACCCACGAGCAGTACTTC. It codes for CASSAPPGGTHEQYF.

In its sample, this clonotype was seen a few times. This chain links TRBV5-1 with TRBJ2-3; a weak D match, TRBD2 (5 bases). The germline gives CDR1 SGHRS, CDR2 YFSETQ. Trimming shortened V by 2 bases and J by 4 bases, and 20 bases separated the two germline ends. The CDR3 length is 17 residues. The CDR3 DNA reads TGCGCCAGCAGCTTTGGAAGCGGCGCGATTCAGCCAGATACGCAGTATTTT. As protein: CASSFGSGAIQPDTQYF.

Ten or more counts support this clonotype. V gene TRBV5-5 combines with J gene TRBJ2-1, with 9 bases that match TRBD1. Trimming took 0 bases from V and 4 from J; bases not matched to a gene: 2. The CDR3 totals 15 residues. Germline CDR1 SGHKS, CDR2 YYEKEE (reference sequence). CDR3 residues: CASSLDRGLYNEQFF. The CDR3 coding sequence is TGTGCCAGCAGCTTGGACAGGGGGCTATACAATGAGCAGTTCTTC.

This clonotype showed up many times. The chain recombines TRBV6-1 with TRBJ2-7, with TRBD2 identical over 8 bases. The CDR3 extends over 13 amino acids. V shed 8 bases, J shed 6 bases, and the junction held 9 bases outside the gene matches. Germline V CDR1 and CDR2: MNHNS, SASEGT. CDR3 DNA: TGTGCCAGCTCTAGTAGCGGGAACTTCGAGCAGTACTTC. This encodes CASSSSGNFEQYF.

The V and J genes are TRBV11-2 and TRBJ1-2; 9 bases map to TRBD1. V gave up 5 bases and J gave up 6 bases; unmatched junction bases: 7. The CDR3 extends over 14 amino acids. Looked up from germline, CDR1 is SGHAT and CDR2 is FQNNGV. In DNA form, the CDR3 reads TGTGCCAGCAGCCCATACAGGGGGCAGAATGGCTACACCTTC. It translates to CASSPYRGQNGYTF.

The CDR3 region is CASSVVGGGRGELFF. The CDR3 DNA is TGTGCCAGCAGCGTAGTGGGGGGCGGACGCGGGGAGCTGTTTTTT. The chain has TRBV9 and TRBJ2-2; D assignment may be TRBD1 or TRBD2 (6 bases each). CDR3 length: 15 residues. V shed 0 bases and J shed 7 bases, with 13 bases lying between them. CDR1 and CDR2 (germline): SGDLS, YYNGEE.

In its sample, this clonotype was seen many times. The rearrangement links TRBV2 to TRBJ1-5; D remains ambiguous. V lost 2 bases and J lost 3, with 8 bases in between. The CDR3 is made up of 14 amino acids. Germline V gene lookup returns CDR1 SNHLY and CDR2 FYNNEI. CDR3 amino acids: CASSELGPNQPQHF. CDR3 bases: TGTGCCAGCAGTGAATTAGGCCCCAATCAGCCCCAGCATTTT.

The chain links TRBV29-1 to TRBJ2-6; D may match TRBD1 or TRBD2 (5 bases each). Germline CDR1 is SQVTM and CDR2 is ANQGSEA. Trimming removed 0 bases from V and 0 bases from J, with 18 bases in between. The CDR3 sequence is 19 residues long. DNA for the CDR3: TGCAGCGTTGAAGATCCGAGGGGCAGGGTTAGCTCTGGGGCCAACGTCCTGACTTTC. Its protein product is CSVEDPRGRVSSGANVLTF.

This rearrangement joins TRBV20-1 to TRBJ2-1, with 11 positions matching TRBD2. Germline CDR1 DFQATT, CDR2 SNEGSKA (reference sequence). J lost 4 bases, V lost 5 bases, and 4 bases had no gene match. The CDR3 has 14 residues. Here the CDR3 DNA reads TGCAGTGCTTCTCTAGCGGGAGGATACAATGAGCAGTTCTTC. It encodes CSASLAGGYNEQFF.

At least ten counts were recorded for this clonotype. As DNA, the CDR3 is TGTGCCAGCAATAGACAGGGGCTAGCCAAAAACATTCAGTACTTC. This encodes CASNRQGLAKNIQYF. The chain joins TRBV2 to TRBJ2-4, with 8 bases aligning to TRBD1. Germline CDR1 is SNHLY and CDR2 is FYNNEI. The CDR3 runs 15 residues. V was pared by 7 bases and J by 0 bases, with 5 bases of the junction left unmatched.

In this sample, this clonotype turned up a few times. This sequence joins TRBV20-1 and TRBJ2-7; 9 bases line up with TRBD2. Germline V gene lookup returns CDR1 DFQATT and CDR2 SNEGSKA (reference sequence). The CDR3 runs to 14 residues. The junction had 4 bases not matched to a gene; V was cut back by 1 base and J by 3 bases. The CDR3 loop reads CSARVAGGIYEQYF. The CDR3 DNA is TGCAGTGCTAGAGTGGCGGGGGGGATCTACGAGCAGTACTTC.

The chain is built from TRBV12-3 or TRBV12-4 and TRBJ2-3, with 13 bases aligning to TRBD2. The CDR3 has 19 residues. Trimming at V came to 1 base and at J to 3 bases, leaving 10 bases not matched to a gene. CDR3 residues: CASSLGLAGGGTPTDTQYF. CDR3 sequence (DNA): TGTGCCAGCAGTTTAGGACTAGCGGGAGGAGGGACCCCGACAGATACGCAGTATTTT.

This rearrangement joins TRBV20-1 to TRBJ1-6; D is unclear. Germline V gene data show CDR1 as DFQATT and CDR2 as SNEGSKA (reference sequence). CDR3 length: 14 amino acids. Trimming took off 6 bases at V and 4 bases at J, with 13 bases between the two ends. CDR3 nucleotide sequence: TGCAGTGCGCTGGACGGTGCTTATAATTCACCCCTCCACTTT. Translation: CSALDGAYNSPLHF.

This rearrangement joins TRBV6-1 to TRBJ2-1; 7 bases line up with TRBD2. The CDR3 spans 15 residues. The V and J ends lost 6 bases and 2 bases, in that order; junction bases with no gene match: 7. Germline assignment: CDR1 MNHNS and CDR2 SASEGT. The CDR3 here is CASRRASGTYNEQFF. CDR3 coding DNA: TGTGCCAGCAGGCGAGCTAGCGGAACCTACAATGAGCAGTTCTTC.

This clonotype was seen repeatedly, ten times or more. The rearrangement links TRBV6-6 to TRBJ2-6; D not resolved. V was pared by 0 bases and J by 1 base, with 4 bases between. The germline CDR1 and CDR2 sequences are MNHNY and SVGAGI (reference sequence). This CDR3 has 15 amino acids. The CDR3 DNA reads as TGTGCCAGCAGTTACTCCAATTCTGGGGCCAACGTCCTGACTTTC. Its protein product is CASSYSNSGANVLTF.

The CDR3 bases are TGTGCCAGCAGCCGACAGGGGGAGGGCACAGATACGCAGTATTTT. Amino acid sequence: CASSRQGEGTDTQYF. V is TRBV3-1 and J is TRBJ2-3, with TRBD1 matching 9 bases. The germline gives CDR1 LGHDT, CDR2 YNNKEL (reference sequence). The CDR3 runs 15 residues. The ends lost 4 bases at V and 1 base at J; junction bases unmatched: 3.

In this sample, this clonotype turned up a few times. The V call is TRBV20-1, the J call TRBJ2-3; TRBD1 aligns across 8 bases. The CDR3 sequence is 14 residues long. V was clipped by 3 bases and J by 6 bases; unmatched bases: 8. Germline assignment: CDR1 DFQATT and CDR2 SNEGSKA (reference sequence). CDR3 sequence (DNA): TGCAGTGCTAGTTTGGGGCAGGGGGCTGATACGCAGTATTTT. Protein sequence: CSASLGQGADTQYF.

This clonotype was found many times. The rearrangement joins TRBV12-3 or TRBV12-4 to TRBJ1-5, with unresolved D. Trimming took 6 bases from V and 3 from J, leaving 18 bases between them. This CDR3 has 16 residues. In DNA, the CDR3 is TGTGCCAGCAGCTCCCATGCCAGACACCCCAATCAGCCCCAGCATTTT. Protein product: CASSSHARHPNQPQHF.

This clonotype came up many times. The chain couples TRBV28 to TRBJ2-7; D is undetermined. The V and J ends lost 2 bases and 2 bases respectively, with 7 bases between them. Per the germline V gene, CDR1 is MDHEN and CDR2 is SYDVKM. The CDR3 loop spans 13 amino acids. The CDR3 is CASSLSSPYEQYF. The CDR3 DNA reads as TGTGCCAGCAGTTTAAGTTCGCCCTACGAGCAGTACTTC.